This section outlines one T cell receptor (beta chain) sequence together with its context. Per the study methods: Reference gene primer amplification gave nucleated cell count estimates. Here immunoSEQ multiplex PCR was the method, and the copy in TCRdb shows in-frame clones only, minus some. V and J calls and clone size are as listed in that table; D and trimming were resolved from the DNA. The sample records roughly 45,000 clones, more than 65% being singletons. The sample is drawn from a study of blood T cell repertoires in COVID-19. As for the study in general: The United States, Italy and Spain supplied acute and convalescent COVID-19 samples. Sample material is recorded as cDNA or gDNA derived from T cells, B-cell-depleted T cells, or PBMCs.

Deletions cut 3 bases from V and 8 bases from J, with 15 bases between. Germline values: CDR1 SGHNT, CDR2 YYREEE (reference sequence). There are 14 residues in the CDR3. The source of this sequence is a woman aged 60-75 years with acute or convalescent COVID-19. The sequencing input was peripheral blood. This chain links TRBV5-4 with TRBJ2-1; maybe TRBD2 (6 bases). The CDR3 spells CASSSGTAGYEQFF. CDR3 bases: TGTGCCAGCAGCTCCGGGACCGCGGGGTATGAGCAGTTCTTC.